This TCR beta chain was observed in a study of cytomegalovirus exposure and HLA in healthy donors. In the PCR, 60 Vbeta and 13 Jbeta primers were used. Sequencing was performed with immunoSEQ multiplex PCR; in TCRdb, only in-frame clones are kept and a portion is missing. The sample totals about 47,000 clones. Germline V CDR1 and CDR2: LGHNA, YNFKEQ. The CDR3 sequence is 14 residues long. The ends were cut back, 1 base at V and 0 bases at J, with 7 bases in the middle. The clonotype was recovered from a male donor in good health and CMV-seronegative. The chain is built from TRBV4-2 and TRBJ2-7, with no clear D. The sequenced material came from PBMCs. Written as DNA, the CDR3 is TGTGCCAGCAGCCAAGGCGGCAACTCCTACGAGCAGTACTTC. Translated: CASSQGGNSYEQYF.